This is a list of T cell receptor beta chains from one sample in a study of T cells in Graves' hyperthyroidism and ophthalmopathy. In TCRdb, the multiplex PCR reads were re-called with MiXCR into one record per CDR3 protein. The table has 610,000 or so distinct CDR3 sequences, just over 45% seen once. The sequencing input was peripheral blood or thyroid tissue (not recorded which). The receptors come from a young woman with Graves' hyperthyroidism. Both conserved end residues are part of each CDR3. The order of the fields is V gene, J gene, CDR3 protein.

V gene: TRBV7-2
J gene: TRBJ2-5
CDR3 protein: CASSDTGTRSETQYF

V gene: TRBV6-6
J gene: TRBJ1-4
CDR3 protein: CASSIGQAGKLFF

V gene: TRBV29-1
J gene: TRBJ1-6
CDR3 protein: CSYGTPYNSPLHF

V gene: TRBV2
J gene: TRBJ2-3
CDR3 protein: CAIVARDTQYF

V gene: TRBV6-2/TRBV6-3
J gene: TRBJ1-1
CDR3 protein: CASSYTGPTEAFF

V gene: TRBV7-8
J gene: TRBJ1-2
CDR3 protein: CASSKAGSYGYTF

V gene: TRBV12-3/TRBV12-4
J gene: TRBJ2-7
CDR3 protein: CASSNPTSGSTYEQYF

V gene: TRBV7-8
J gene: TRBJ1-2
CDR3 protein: CASSLRHNYGYTF

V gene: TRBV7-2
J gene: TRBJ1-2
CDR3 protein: CASSFGQENYGYTF

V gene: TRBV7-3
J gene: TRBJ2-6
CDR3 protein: CASSQPYSGANVLTF

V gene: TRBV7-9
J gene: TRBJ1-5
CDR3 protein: CASTVRAGLVDNEHF

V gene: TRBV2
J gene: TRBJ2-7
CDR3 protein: CASSDSLMGEQYF

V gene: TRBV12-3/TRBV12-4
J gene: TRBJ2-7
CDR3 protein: CASSLPGPHEQYF

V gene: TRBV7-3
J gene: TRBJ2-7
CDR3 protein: CASSLIASGPREQYF

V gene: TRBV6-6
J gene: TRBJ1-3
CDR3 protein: CASSYYSGNTIYF

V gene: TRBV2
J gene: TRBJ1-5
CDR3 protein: CASYPGQGGNQPQHF

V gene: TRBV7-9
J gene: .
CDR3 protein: CASSPMGTSGIYNEQFF

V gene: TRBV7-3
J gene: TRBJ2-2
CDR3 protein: CASSLSSGRKAGELFF

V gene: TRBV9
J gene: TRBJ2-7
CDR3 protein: CASSVGPPAGGRGSYEQYF

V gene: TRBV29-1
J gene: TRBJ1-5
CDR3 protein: CSQAGQDQPQHF

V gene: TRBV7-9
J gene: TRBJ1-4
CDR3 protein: CASSGLWEKLFF

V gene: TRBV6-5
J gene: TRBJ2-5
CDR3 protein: CASSYPGSAETQYF

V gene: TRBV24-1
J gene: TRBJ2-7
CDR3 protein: CVTSDASGNTYEQYF

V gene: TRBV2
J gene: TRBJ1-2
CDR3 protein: CASRLLERDGYTF

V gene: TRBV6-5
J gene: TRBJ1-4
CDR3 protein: CASSPSPDRVWEKLFF

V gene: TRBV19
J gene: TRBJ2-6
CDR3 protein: CAWRSTSREPSSGANVLTF

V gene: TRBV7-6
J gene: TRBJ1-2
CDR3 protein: CASSLLGQALGGYTF

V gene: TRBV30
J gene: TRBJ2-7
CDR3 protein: CAWSVGTGPEQYF

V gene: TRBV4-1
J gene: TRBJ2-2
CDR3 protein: CASSQPLANWELFF

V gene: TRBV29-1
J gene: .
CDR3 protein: CSVGLGTGYNEQFF

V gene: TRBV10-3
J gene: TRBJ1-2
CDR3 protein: CAISDTDTHGYTF

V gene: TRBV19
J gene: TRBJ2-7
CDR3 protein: CASSLVAVSYEQYF

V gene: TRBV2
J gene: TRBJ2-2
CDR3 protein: CASLIGAGELFF

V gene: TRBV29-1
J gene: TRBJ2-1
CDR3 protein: CSVEWDYSYNEQFF

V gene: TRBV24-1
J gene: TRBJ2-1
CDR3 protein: CATSDLAGDYNEQFF

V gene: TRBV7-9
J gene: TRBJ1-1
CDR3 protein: CASSLVLAGRTEAFF

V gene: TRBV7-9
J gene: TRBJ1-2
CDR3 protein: CASSLHYGYTF

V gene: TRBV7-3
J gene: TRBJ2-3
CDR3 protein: CASSLGFSTDTQYF